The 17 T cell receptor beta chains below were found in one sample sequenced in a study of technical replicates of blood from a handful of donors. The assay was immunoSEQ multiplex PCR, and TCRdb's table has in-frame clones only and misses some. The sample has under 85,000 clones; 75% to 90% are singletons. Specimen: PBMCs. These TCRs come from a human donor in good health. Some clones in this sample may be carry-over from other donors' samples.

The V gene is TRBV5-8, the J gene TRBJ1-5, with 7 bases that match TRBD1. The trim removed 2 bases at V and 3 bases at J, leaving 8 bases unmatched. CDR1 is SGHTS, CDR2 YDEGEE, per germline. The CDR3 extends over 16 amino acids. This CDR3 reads CASSLYTGVPNQPQHF. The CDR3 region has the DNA TGTGCCAGCAGCTTATATACAGGGGTTCCCAATCAGCCCCAGCATTTT.

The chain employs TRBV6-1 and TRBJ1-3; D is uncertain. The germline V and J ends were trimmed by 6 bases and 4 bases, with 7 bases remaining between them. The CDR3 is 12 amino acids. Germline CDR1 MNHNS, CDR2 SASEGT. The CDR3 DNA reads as TGTGCCAGCAGCCACACAGGAAACACCATATATTTT. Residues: CASSHTGNTIYF.

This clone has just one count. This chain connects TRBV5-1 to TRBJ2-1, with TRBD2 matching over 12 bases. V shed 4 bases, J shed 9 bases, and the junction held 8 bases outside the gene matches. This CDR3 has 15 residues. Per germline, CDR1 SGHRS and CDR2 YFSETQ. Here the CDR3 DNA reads TGCGCCAGCAGCCCCCGGACTAGCGGGAAGGGTGAGCAGTTCTTC. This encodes CASSPRTSGKGEQFF.

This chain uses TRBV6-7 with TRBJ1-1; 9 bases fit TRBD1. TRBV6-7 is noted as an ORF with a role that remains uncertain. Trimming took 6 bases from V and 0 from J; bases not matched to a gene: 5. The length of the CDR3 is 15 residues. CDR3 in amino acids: CASSLRTGVNTEAFF. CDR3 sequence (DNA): TGTGCCAGCAGCCTCCGGACAGGGGTGAACACTGAAGCTTTCTTT.

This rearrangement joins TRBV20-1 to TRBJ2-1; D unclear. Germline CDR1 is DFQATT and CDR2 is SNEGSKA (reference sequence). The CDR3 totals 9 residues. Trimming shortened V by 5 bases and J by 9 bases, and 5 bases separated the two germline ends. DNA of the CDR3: TGCAGTGCTTCTAGTGAGCAGTTCTTC. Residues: CSASSEQFF.

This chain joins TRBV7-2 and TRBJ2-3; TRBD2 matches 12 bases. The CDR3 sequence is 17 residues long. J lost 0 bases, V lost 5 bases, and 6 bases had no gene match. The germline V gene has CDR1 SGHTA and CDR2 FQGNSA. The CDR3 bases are TGTGCCAGCAGCAAATGGACTAGCGGGACTAGCACAGATACGCAGTATTTT. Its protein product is CASSKWTSGTSTDTQYF.

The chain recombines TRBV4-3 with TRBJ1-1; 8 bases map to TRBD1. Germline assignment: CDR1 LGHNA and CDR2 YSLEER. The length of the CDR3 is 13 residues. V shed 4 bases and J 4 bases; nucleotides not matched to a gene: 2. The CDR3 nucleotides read TGCGCCAGCAGCCCGACAGGGGTCACTGAAGCTTTCTTT. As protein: CASSPTGVTEAFF.

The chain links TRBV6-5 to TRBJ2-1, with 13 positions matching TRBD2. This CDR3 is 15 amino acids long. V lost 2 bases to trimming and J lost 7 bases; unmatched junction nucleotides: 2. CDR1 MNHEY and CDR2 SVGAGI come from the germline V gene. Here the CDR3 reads CASSYPGLAGNEQFF. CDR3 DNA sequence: TGTGCCAGCAGTTACCCGGGACTAGCGGGGAATGAGCAGTTCTTC.

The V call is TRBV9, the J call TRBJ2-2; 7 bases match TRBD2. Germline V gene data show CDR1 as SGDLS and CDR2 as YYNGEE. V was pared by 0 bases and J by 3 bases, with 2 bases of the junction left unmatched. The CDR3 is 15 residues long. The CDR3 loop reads CASSVVAGDTGELFF. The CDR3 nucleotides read TGTGCCAGCAGCGTAGTGGCGGGAGACACCGGGGAGCTGTTTTTT.

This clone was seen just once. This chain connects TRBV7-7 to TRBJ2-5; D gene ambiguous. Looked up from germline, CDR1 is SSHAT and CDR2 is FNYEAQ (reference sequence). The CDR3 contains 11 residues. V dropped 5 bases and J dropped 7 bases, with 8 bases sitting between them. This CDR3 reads CASSQTGTQYF. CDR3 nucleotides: TGTGCCAGCAGCCAAACGGGGACCCAGTACTTC. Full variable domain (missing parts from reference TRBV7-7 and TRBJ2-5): GAGVSQSPRYKVTKRGQDVTLRCDPISSHATLYWYQQALGQGPEFLTYFNYEAQPDKSGLPSDRFSAERPEGSISTLTIQRTEQRDSAMYRCASSQTGTQYFGPGTRLLVL.

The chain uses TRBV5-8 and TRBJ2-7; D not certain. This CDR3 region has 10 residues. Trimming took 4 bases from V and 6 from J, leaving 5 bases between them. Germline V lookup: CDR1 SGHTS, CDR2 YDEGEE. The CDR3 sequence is CASSPVEQYF. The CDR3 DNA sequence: TGTGCCAGCAGCCCGGTCGAGCAGTACTTC.

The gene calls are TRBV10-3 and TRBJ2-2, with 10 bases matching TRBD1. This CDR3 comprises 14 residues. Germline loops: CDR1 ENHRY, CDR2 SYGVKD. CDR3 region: CATGTGEKDGELFF. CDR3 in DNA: TGTGCAACCGGGACAGGGGAGAAAGACGGGGAGCTGTTTTTT.

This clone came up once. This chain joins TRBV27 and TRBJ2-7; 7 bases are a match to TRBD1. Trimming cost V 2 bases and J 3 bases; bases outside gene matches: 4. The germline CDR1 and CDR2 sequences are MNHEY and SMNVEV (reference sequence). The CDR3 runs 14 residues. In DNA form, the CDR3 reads TGTGCCAGCAGTTTAACCCGGGACAGCTACGAGCAGTACTTC. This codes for CASSLTRDSYEQYF.

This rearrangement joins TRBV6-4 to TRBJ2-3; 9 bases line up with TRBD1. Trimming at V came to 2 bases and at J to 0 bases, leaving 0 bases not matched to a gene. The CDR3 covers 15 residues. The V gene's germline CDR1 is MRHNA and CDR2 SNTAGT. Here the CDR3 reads CASSDGTGSTDTQYF. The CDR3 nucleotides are TGTGCCAGCAGTGACGGGACAGGGAGCACAGATACGCAGTATTTT.

The CDR3 DNA follows: TGTGCCAGCAGCCAGGACAGGGTCGCGTTCTTC. Translating gives CASSQDRVAFF. The chain recombines TRBV7-6 with TRBJ2-1, with 8 bases identical to TRBD1. The CDR3 has 11 amino acids. V was clipped by 5 bases and J by 15 bases; unmatched bases: 6. Germline assignment: CDR1 SGHVS and CDR2 FNYEAQ.

CDR3 nucleotides: TGTGCCAGCAGCTTACAGGGCTACGAGCAGTACTTC. It specifies CASSLQGYEQYF. The V and J genes are TRBV5-5 and TRBJ2-7; weak D call: TRBD1 (6 bases). The germline gives CDR1 SGHKS, CDR2 YYEKEE (reference sequence). The CDR3 totals 12 residues. V was cut by 2 bases and J by 3 bases, with 6 bases left in between.

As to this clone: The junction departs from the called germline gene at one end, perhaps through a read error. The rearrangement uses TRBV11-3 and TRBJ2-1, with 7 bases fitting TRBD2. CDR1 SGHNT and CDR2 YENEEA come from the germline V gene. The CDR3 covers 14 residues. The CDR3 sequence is CASSLEGGINEQFF. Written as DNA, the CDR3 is TGTGCCAGCAGCCTAGAGGGAGGGATAAATGAGCAGTTCTTC.